This passage covers 15 T cell receptor beta chains from one sample sequenced in a study of blood T cell repertoires in COVID-19. TCRdb's table, derived via immunoSEQ multiplex PCR, lists solely in-frame clones and lacks some. The sample records under 450,000 clones, about 87% being singletons. The specimen was peripheral blood. These receptors originate from a woman aged 45-60 years with COVID-19, enrolled during active disease.

The chain couples TRBV21-1 to TRBJ2-1; no DNA check was done on the table's D call, TRBD2. TRBV21-1 is an annotated pseudogene. This CDR3 comprises 15 residues. The CDR3 DNA sequence: TGTGCCAGGTCTTGGGAGTTTCTCTCCTACAATGAGCAGTTCTTC. It encodes CARSWEFLSYNEQFF.

This clone appeared once. The chain joins TRBV27 to TRBJ1-2; the D gene is possibly TRBD1 (6 bases). This CDR3 region has 15 residues. Per germline, CDR1 MNHEY and CDR2 SMNVEV (reference sequence). Trimming took 1 base from V and 3 from J, leaving 12 bases between them. The CDR3 protein is CASSLFPRGDYGYTF. The CDR3 nucleotides read TGTGCCAGCAGTTTATTTCCCAGGGGAGACTATGGCTACACCTTC.

This chain links TRBV7-9 with TRBJ1-2; TRBD1 is a possible D gene (5 bases). This CDR3 is built from 14 residues. CDR1 and CDR2 from the germline V gene are SEHNR and FQNEAQ (reference sequence). V gave up 5 bases and J gave up 11 bases, with 21 bases separating them. In DNA form, the CDR3 reads TGTGCCAGCAGCGAATCCGGGGGTCTCTTAGGTTACACCTTC. It encodes CASSESGGLLGYTF.

The chain employs TRBV19 and TRBJ1-4, with a possible D match to TRBD1 (6 bases). CDR1 and CDR2 (germline): LNHDA, SQIVND (reference sequence). Trimming removed 5 bases at V and 0 bases at J, with 7 bases between. The CDR3 runs 14 residues. Here the CDR3 reads CASSWTATNEKLFF. The CDR3 bases are TGTGCCAGTAGTTGGACAGCAACTAATGAAAAACTGTTTTTT.

This clone was counted a single time. The V call is TRBV5-1, the J call TRBJ1-2; tentative D call: TRBD1 (6 bases). The length of the CDR3 is 14 residues. V was clipped by 4 bases and J by 4 bases, with 14 bases between them. Germline lookup yields CDR1 SGHRS and CDR2 YFSETQ. Written as DNA, the CDR3 is TGCGCCAGCAGCGCTCAAACAGGGAGCTATGGCTACACCTTC. Translated: CASSAQTGSYGYTF. The complete variable domain, with remaining parts taken from reference TRBV5-1 and TRBJ1-2, reads KAGVTQTPRYLIKTRGQQVTLSCSPISGHRSVSWYQQTPGQGLQFLFEYFSETQRNKGNFPGRFSGRQFSNSRSEMNVSTLELGDSALYLCASSAQTGSYGYTFGSGTRLTVV.

The chain couples TRBV19 to TRBJ1-1; a weak D match, TRBD1 (5 bases). V was clipped by 5 bases and J by 2 bases, with 15 bases between them. The CDR3 is 15 residues long. Germline V gives CDR1 LNHDA, CDR2 SQIVND (reference sequence). CDR3 DNA sequence: TGTGCCAGTAGTGGGGCAGCCACTGGTAACACTGAAGCTTTCTTT. It yields the protein CASSGAATGNTEAFF. The full variable domain, with the rest looked up from reference TRBV19 and TRBJ1-1, is DGGITQSPKYLFRKEGQNVTLSCEQNLNHDAMYWYRQDPGQGLRLIYYSQIVNDFQKGDIAEGYSVSREKKESFPLTVTSAQKNPTAFYLCASSGAATGNTEAFFGQGTRLTVV.

This rearrangement joins TRBV27 to TRBJ1-5; TRBD1 matches at 7 bases. The ends lost 10 bases at V and 4 bases at J; junction bases unmatched: 13. The V gene's germline CDR1 is MNHEY and CDR2 SMNVEV (reference sequence). The CDR3 contains 15 residues. CDR3 bases: TGTGCCACCTTACAGGGGAATTTGGCAAATCAGCCCCAGCATTTT. It specifies CATLQGNLANQPQHF.

V usage is TRBV6-1 and J usage is TRBJ1-2, with TRBD1 as a possible D gene (6 bases). Trimming pared 3 bases from V and 0 bases from J, leaving 11 bases between. CDR1 MNHNS and CDR2 SASEGT come from the germline V gene. The CDR3 contains 15 residues. The CDR3 loop is CASSDPGHANYGYTF. The CDR3 DNA reads TGTGCCAGCAGTGATCCGGGACACGCTAACTATGGCTACACCTTC.

Here the CDR3 reads CASSPHRRGGRPDQPQHF. CDR3 nucleotides: TGTGCCAGCAGTCCCCACCGGAGGGGGGGTCGACCTGATCAGCCCCAGCATTTT. The V call is TRBV27, the J call TRBJ1-5; tentatively, D is TRBD1 (6 bases). The CDR3 is 18 amino acids. Per the germline V gene, CDR1 is MNHEY and CDR2 is SMNVEV (reference sequence). V dropped 5 bases and J dropped 5 bases, with 25 bases sitting between them.

This clone is a singleton in its sample. This chain uses TRBV9 with TRBJ1-4; possibly TRBD1 for D (6 bases). V was pared by 4 bases and J by 8 bases, with 21 bases between. This CDR3 is built from 16 residues. Looked up from germline, CDR1 is SGDLS and CDR2 is YYNGEE. The CDR3 DNA is TGTGCCAGCAGCCCCCCCGGGACACCCCTGGGGGAAAAACTGTTTTTT. Translated: CASSPPGTPLGEKLFF.

The V and J genes are TRBV5-1 and TRBJ1-2, with D maybe TRBD1 (5 bases). The V end lost 0 bases, the J end lost 1 base, and 19 bases lay between the germline ends. Germline lookup yields CDR1 SGHRS and CDR2 YFSETQ. The CDR3 spans 18 residues. The CDR3 DNA is TGCGCCAGCAGCTTGGCCCCTGGGGCAGGGAGGGGTAACTATGGCTACACCTTC. This encodes CASSLAPGAGRGNYGYTF.

The chain uses TRBV5-6 and TRBJ2-7; a weak D match, TRBD1 (6 bases). The CDR3 covers 14 residues. V was clipped by 1 base and J by 5 bases, with 13 bases between them. Germline V gene data show CDR1 as SGHDT and CDR2 as YYEEEE. The CDR3 region has the DNA TGTGCCAGCAGCTTGAATAGGGGGTCCGACGAGCAGTACTTC. Protein: CASSLNRGSDEQYF.

The chain employs TRBV27 and TRBJ2-6, with D possibly matching TRBD1 (6 bases). Germline V gene sequence: CDR1 MNHEY, CDR2 SMNVEV (reference sequence). This CDR3 region has 17 residues. Trimming left V 5 bases short and J 2 bases short, with 16 bases between. The CDR3 loop reads CASSQRPTGTGANVLTF. In nucleotides, the CDR3 is TGTGCCAGCAGTCAACGACCAACAGGGACTGGGGCCAACGTCCTGACTTTC.

The gene calls are TRBV5-1 and TRBJ2-2, with 7 bases fitting TRBD2. CDR1 and CDR2 (germline): SGHRS, YFSETQ. This CDR3 contains 16 residues. V lost 1 base, J lost 3 bases, and 6 bases stayed unmatched. CDR3 sequence: CASSLYRGGDTGELFF. CDR3 bases: TGCGCCAGCAGCTTGTATAGGGGAGGGGACACCGGGGAGCTGTTTTTT.

The CDR3 coding sequence is TGTGCCAGCAGCGTAATGGGCGGGAAAAACTACAATGAGCAGTTCTTC. It translates to CASSVMGGKNYNEQFF. The chain recombines TRBV9 with TRBJ2-1; D might be TRBD2 (6 bases). The CDR3 has 16 residues. Trimming shortened V by 1 base and J by 3 bases, and 14 bases separated the two germline ends. Per the germline V gene, CDR1 is SGDLS and CDR2 is YYNGEE.